Listed here are 2 T cell receptor beta chains from one sample, sequenced in a study of blood T cell repertoires in COVID-19 (TCRdb year 2020). Receptor amplification or capture employed the immunoSEQ multiplex PCR assay. Drawn from immuneACCESS, this table holds only the in-frame rearrangements with V and J called that TCRdb kept. Clones are partly lost; checked studies trace under half to an unresolved V gene and leave the rest unexplained. The sample table contains about 93,000 clones; only one count was recorded for roughly 89% of them. The ten largest account for 2% to 3% of the sample. Sequencing was performed on peripheral blood. The source of these receptors is a man between 50 and 59 years old with acute or convalescent COVID-19.

V is TRBV29-1 and J is TRBJ2-3; TRBD2 matches at 8 bases. This CDR3 spans 17 amino acids. V lost 1 base, J lost 3 bases, and 12 bases stayed unmatched. Germline V gives CDR1 SQVTM, CDR2 ANQGSEA. The CDR3 bases are TGCAGCGTTGAAGGAGGACTAGCCCCGCTCAAGACAGATACGCAGTATTTT. Translation: CSVEGGLAPLKTDTQYF.

This sequence joins TRBV7-2 and TRBJ2-3; D is possibly TRBD2 (6 bases). The V gene's germline CDR1 is SGHTA and CDR2 FQGNSA. The CDR3 consists of 15 residues. V lost 1 base to trimming and J lost 2 bases, with 10 bases between them. CDR3 protein: CASSLGTTNTDTQYF. For the CDR3, the DNA is TGTGCCAGCAGCTTAGGGACTACCAACACAGATACGCAGTATTTT.